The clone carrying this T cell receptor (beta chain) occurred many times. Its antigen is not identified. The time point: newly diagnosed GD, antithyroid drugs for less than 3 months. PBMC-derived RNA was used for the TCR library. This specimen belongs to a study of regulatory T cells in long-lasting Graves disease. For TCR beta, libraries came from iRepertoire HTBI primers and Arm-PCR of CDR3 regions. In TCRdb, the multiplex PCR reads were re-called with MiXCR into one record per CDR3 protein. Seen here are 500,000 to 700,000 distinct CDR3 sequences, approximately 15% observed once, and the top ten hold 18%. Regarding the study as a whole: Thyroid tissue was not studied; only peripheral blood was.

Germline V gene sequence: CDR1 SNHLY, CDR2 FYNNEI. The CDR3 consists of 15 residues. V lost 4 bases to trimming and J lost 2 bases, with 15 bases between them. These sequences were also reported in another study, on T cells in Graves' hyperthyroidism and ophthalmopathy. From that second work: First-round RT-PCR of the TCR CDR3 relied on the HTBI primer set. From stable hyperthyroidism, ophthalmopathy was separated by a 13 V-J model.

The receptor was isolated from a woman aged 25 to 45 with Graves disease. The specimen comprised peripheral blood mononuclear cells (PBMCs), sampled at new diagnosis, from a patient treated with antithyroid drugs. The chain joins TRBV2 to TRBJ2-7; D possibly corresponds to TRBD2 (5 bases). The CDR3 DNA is TGTGCCAGCAGTGTAGAGGAGCGGACGACCTACGAGCAGTACTTC. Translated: CASSVEERTTYEQYF.